These T cell receptor beta chains were read from a single sample in a study of regulatory and conventional T cells in RAG deficiency. Profiling relied on immunoSEQ multiplex PCR, and the TCRdb table lists in-frame clones only, not all of them. The sample includes 6,000 to 7,000 clones, 82% of them seen just once. The same sample was also studied in work on regulatory T cells.

Sequencing was done on a sample of CD8+ T cells sorted from blood. These TCRs come from a human donor in good health. CDR3s leave out the opening cysteine and the closing phenylalanine or tryptophan. The order of the fields is J gene, V gene, CDR3 protein.

TRBJ1-4 | TRBV5-1 | ASSRGQGNNEKLF
TRBJ1-1 | TRBV6-1 | ASSDSYLREAF
TRBJ2-7 | TRBV5-1 | ASTPKGPRLYEQY
TRBJ2-7 | TRBV19 | ASSIDAGGAYEQY
TRBJ2-7 | TRBV6-1 | ASSEAETKGTGYEQY
TRBJ2-5 | TRBV7-8 | ASSLVFAGSETQY
TRBJ2-7 | TRBV27 | ASSLRDYLSYEQY
TRBJ1-4 | TRBV18 | ASSPKNEKLF
TRBJ2-7 | TRBV30 | AWSVSIGSYEQY
TRBJ2-5 | TRBV28 | ASSLGTAETQY
TRBJ2-7 | TRBV6-8 | ASSYWDNYEQY
TRBJ1-5 | TRBV27 | ASSLGAAENQPQH
TRBJ2-7 | TRBV29-1 | SVEDPGTSDYEQY
TRBJ2-7 | TRBV5-1 | ASRTTGSSYEQY
TRBJ1-1 | TRBV9 | ASSDGQGRPSTEAF
TRBJ1-1 | TRBV19 | ASSLGGLAF
TRBJ2-5 | TRBV28 | ASSLPLGIKLGEETQY
TRBJ2-3 | TRBV28 | ASNLDTRTDTQY
TRBJ2-2 | TRBV6-4 | ASSDSPGTGELF
TRBJ1-2 | TRBV19 | ASSVAGTGPYGYT
TRBJ2-2 | TRBV7-4 | ASSPSVIRVRTGELF
TRBJ1-5 | TRBV10-2 | ASSDSGPYSNQPQH
TRBJ2-7 | TRBV27 | ASSLGGQGDPEQY
TRBJ2-2 | TRBV9 | ASSVAAGYTGELF
TRBJ2-3 | TRBV2 | ASSAEQGADTQY
TRBJ2-1 | TRBV11-2 | ASSLGKNEQF
TRBJ2-5 | TRBV11-2 | ASSLVAVWETQY
TRBJ2-7 | TRBV19 | ASSIRVDYEQY
TRBJ1-6 | TRBV4-2 | ASSQASGTEYNSPLH